This record looks at one TCR beta chain sequence and its context. This record comes from a study of cytomegalovirus exposure and HLA in healthy donors. Germline values: CDR1 GTSNPN, CDR2 SVGIG (reference sequence). Trimming removed 2 bases from V and 7 bases from J, with 12 bases in between. The CDR3 sequence is 13 residues long. The PCR was carried out with 60 Vbeta primers and 13 Jbeta primers. Here immunoSEQ multiplex PCR was the method, and the copy in TCRdb shows in-frame clones only, minus some. This repertoire shows about 130,000 clones, 78% found once; its top ten account for roughly 1.5%. The sequencing sample was made of PBMCs. The chain couples TRBV30 to TRBJ1-5; D is possibly TRBD1 (5 bases). The clonotype was recovered from a woman aged 18-30 years in good health and CMV-seronegative. The DNA of the CDR3 is TGTGCCTGGAGTAAGGAGGGACGGCAGCCCCAGCATTTT. Its translation is CAWSKEGRQPQHF.